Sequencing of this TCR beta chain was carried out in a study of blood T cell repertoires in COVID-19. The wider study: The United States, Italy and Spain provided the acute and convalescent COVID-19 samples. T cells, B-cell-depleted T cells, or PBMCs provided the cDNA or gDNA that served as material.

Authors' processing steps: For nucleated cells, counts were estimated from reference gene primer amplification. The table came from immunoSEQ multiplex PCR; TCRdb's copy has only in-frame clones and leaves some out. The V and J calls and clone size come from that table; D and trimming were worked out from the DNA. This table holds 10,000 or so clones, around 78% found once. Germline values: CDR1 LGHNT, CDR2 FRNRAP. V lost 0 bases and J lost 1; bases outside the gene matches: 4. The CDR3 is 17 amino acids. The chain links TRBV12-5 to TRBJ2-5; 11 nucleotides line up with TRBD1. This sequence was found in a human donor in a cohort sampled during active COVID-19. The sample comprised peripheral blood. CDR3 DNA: TGTGCTAGTGGTTTGGTGTCCGGGACAGGGGGCCAAGAGACCCAGTACTTC. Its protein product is CASGLVSGTGGQETQYF.